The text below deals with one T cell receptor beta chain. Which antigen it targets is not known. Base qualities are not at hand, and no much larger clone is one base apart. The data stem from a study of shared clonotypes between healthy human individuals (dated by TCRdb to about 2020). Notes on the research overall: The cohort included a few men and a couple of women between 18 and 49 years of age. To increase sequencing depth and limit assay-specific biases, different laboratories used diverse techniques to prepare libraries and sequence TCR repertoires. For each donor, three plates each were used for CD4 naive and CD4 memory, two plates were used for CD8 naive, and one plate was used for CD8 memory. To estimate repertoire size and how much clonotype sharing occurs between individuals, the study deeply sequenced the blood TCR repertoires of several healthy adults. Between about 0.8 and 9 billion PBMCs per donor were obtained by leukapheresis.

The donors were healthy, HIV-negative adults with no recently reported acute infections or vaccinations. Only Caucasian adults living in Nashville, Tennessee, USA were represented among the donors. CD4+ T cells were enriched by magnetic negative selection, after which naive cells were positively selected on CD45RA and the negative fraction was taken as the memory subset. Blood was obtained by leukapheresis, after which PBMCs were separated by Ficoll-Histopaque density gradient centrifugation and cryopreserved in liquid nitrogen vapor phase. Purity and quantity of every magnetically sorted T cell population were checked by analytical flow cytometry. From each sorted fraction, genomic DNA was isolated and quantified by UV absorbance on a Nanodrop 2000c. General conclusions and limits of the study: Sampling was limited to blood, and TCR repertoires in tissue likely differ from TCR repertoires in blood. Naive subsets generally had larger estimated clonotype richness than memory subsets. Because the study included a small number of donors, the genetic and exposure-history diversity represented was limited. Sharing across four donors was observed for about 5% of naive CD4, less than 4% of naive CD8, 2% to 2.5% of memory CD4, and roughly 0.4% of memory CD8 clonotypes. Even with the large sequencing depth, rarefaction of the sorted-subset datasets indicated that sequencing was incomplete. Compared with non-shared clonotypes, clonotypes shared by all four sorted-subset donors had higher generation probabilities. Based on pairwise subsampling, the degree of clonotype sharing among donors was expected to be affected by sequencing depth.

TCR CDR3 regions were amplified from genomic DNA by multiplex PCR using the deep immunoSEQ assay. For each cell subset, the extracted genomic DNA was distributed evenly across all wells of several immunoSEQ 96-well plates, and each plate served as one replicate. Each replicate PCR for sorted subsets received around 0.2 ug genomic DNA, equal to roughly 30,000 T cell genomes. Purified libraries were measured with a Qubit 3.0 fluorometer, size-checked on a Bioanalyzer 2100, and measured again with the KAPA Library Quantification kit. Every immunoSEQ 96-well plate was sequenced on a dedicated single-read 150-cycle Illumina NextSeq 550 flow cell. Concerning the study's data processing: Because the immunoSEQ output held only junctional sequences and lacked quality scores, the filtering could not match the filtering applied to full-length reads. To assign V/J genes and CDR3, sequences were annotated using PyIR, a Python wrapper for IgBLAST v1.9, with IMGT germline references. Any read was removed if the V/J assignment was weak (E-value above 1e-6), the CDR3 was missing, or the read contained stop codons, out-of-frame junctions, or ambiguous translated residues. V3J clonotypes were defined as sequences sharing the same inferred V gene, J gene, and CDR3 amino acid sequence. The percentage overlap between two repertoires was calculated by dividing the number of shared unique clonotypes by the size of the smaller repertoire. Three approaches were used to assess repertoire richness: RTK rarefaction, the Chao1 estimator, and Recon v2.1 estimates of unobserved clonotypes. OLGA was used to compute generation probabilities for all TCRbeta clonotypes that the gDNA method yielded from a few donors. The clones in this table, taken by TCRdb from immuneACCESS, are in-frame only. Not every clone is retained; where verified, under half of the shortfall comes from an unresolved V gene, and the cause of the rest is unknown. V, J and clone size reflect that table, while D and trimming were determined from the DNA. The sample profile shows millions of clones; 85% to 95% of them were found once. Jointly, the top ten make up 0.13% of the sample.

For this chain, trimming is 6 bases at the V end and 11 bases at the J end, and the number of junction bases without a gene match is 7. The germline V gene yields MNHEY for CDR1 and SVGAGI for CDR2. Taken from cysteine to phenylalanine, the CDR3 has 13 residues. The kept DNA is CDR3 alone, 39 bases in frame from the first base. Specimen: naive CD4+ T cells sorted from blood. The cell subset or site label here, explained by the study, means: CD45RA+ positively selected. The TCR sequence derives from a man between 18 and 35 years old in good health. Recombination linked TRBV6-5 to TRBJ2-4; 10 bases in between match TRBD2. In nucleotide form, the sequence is TGTGCCAGCAGCTACGGGCTAGCGGGGGTTCAGTACTTC. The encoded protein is CASSYGLAGVQYF.